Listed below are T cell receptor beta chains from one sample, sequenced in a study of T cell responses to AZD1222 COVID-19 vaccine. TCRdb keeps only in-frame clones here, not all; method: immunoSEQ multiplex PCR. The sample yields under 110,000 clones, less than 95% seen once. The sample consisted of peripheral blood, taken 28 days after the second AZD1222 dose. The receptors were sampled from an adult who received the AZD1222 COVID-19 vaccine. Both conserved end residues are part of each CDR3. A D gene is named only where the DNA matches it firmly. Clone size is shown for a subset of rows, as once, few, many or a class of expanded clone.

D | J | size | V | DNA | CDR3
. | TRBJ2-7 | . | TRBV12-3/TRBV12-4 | TGTGCCAGCACGGGACAAAGCCCCTACGAGCAGTACTTC | CASTGQSPYEQYF
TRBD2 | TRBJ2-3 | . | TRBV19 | TGTGCCAGTAGTATCAGCGGGGGGCCCGTAGATACGCAGTATTTT | CASSISGGPVDTQYF
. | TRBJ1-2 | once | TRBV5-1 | TGCGCCAGCAGCTTGGATGGGGGGGTCTATGGCTACACCTTC | CASSLDGGVYGYTF
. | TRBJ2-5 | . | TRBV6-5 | TGTGCCAGCAGTCCTCCCGGAGCGGTGGGCGAGACCCAGTACTTC | CASSPPGAVGETQYF
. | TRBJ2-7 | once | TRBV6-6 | TGTGCCAGCAGTTACTCTCGGGACTACGAGCAGTACTTC | CASSYSRDYEQYF
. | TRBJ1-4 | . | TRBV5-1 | TGCGCCAGCAGCTTGGTGGCAGAGTCTAATGAAAACCTGTTTTTT | CASSLVAESNENLFF
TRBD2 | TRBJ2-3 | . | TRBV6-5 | TGTGCCACCTCAACACTAGCGGGGAACACAGATACGCAGTATTTT | CATSTLAGNTDTQYF
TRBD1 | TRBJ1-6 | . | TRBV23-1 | TGCGCCAGCAGGCAACAGGGGCCGACGAAATATAATTCACCCCTCCACTTT | CASRQQGPTKYNSPLHF
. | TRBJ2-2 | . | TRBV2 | TGTGCCAGCAGTCCGGGTCTGGGGTTAACCGGGGAGCTGTTTTTT | CASSPGLGLTGELFF
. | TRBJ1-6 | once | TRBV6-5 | TGTGCCAGCAGTTTATATAATTCACCCCTCCACTTT | CASSLYNSPLHF
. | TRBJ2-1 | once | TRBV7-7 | TGTGCTAGCAGCCCCGACATATTGAGCTCCTACAATGAGCAGTTCTTC | CASSPDILSSYNEQFF
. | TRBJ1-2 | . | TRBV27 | TGTGCCAGCAGTTTGTCCGCCAGCTATGGCTACACCTTC | CASSLSASYGYTF
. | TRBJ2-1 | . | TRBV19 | TGTGCCAGTAGTATATCCCCCGGGCCCTACAATGAGCAGTTCTTC | CASSISPGPYNEQFF
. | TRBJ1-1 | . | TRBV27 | TGTGCCAGCAGTTTATCAACAGGGCCCCGCACTGAAGCTTTCTTT | CASSLSTGPRTEAFF
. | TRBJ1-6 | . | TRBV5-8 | TGTGCCAGCAGCGTCCGGGACTCGACGGATAATTCACCCCTCCACTTT | CASSVRDSTDNSPLHF
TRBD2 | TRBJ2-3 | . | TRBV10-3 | TGTGCCACCTCGAGCGGGGGGCTAACCACAGATACGCAGTATTTT | CATSSGGLTTDTQYF
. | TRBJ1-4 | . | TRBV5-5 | TGTGCCAGCAGCGCCGACAGTCGTCCTAATGAAAAACTGTTTTTT | CASSADSRPNEKLFF
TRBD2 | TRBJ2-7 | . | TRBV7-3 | TGTGCCAGCAGCCCGGGAGGTGCCTACGAGCAGTACTTC | CASSPGGAYEQYF
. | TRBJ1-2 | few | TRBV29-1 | TGCAGCGTTGAAGATTCGGGTGGGGGCTACACCTTC | CSVEDSGGGYTF
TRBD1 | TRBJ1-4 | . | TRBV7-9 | TGTGCCAGCAGCATCCCGGGACAGCCTAATGAAAAACTGTTTTTT | CASSIPGQPNEKLFF
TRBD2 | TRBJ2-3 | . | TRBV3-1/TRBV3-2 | TGTGCCAGCAGCCGAAGATCCGGGACTAGCGGGTCAGATACGCAGTATTTT | CASSRRSGTSGSDTQYF
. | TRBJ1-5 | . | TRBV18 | TGTGCCAGCTCACCTCAGGGGAGCTTTCAGCCCCAGCATTTT | CASSPQGSFQPQHF
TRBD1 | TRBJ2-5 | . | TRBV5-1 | TGCGCCAGCAGCGGAACAGGGGAAGAGACCCAGTACTTC | CASSGTGEETQYF
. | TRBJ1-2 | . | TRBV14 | TGTGCCAGCAGCCAAGAGACAGGCTATGGCTACACCTTC | CASSQETGYGYTF
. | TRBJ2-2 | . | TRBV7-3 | TGTGCCAGCAGCGTGGGACCGGGACCGGGGGCCGGGGAGCTGTTTTTT | CASSVGPGPGAGELFF
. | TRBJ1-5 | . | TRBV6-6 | TGTGCCAGCAGTTATCAGAGAAAGAGCAATCAGCCCCAGCATTTT | CASSYQRKSNQPQHF
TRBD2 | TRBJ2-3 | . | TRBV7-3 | TGTGCCAGCAGCTTACGAGGGGGACTAGCGGGGATTTCCACAGATACGCAGTATTTT | CASSLRGGLAGISTDTQYF
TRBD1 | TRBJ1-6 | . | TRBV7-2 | TGTGCCAGCAGCTCCGCGACAGGGGCCGGGAATTCACCCCTCCACTTT | CASSSATGAGNSPLHF
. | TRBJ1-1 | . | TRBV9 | TGTGCCAGCAGCGTAGCGAACAGCAACACTGAAGCTTTCTTT | CASSVANSNTEAFF
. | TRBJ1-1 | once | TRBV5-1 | TGCGCCAGCAGCTTGGATCCCCCAGGTGCCACTGAAGCTTTCTTT | CASSLDPPGATEAFF
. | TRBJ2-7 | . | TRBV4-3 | TGCGCCAGCAGCCAAATGGCGGACGGGGCCTACGAGCAGTACTTC | CASSQMADGAYEQYF
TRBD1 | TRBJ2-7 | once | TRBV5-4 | TGTGCCAGCAGTTTGGACAGGAGAAGCTCCTACGAGCAGTACTTC | CASSLDRRSSYEQYF
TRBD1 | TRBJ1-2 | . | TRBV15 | TGTGCCACCAGCAGAGAAGCAGGGGGCGAGTACTATGGCTACACCTTC | CATSREAGGEYYGYTF
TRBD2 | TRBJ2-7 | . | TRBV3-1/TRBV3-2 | TGTGCCAGCAGCCCCAGGACTAGCGGGGGGGCGGTGGGATACGAGCAGTACTTC | CASSPRTSGGAVGYEQYF
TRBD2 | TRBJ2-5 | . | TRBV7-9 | TGTGCCAGCAGCTCAACTCGACTAGCGGGGGCACAAGAGACCCAGTACTTC | CASSSTRLAGAQETQYF
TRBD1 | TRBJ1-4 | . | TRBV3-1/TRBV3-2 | TGTGCCAGCAGCCAGGACAGGGACAAATCAACTAATGAAAAACTGTTTTTT | CASSQDRDKSTNEKLFF
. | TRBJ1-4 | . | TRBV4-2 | TGTGCCAGCAGCCGAGACGGCGCCGCAACTAATGAAAAACTGTTTTTT | CASSRDGAATNEKLFF
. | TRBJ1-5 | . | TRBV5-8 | TGTGCCAGCAGACGTAATCCGTACGGGAATCAGCCCCAGCATTTT | CASRRNPYGNQPQHF
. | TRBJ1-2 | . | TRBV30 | TGTGCCTGCAGAGTATTCGACTACACCTTC | CACRVFDYTF
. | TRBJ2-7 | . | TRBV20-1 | TGCAGTGCTTCGGGCATCGACGAGCAGTACTTC | CSASGIDEQYF
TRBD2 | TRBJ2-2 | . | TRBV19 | TGTGCCAGTACGCCGGGGGGCACCGGGGAGCTGTTTTTT | CASTPGGTGELFF
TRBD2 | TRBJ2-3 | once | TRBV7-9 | TGTGCCAGCAGCCTGGGACTAAGCACAGATACGCAGTATTTT | CASSLGLSTDTQYF
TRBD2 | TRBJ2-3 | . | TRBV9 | TGTGCCAGCAGCGCGCGGGGGGGCCTCACAGATACGCAGTATTTT | CASSARGGLTDTQYF
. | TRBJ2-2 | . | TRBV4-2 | TGTGCCAGCAGCCAAGACCTACAGCGGAACTCGAACACCGGGGAGCTGTTTTTT | CASSQDLQRNSNTGELFF
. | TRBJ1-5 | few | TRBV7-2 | TGTGCCAGCAGCCTGTTGGGCCAGCCCCAGCATTTT | CASSLLGQPQHF
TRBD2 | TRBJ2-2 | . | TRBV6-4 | TGTGCCAGCAGCCGCTCGGGAGGCACCGGGGAGCTGTTTTTT | CASSRSGGTGELFF
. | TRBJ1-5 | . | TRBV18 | TGTGCCAGCTCACCCGCAGGGGAATTGAGCAATCAGCCCCAGCATTTT | CASSPAGELSNQPQHF
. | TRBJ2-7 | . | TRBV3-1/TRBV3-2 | TGTGCCAGCAGCCAAGCGTCAGGGAAAACCTACGAGCAGTACTTC | CASSQASGKTYEQYF